The present T cell receptor (beta chain) was sequenced within a study of shared clonotypes between healthy human individuals. Study results and caveats: Naive CD4 clonotypes were shared across a few donors at roughly 5.5%. Clonotype sharing among donors was thought likely to change with sequencing depth.

Sequencing used immunoSEQ multiplex PCR; TCRdb keeps in-frame clones, though not all of them. The sample has about 2.3 million clones; 85% to 95% are singletons. Trimming left V 3 bases short and J 4 bases short, with 12 bases between. The CDR3 loop spans 14 amino acids. Per germline, CDR1 KGHSH and CDR2 LQKENI. Remarks on this clone: Its specificity is unknown.

The chain joins TRBV18 to TRBJ1-1, with D perhaps matching TRBD1 (6 bases). The material sequenced was naive CD4+ T cells from PBMCs. As for subset: CD45RA+ positively selected. This clonotype originated in a man aged 18 to 30 in good health. Some clones in this sample may be carry-over from other donors' samples. The CDR3 loop reads CASSPKKGGTEAFF. The DNA for the CDR3 is TGTGCCAGCTCACCGAAAAAGGGGGGCACTGAAGCTTTCTTT.